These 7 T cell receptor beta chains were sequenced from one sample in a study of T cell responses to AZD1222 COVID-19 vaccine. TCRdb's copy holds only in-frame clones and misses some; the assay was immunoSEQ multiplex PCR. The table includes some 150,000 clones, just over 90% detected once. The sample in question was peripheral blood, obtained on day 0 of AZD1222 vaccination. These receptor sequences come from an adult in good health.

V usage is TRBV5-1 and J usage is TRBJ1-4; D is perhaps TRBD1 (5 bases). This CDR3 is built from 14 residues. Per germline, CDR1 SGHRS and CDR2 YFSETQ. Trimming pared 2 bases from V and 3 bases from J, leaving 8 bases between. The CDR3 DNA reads TGCGCCAGCAGCTTCGGACAACCTAATGAAAAACTGTTTTTT. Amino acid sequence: CASSFGQPNEKLFF.

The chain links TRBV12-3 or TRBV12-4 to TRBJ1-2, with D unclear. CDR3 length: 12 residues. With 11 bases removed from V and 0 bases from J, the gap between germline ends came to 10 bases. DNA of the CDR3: TGTGCCGTTGCCCCCTCTAACTATGGCTACACCTTC. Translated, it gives CAVAPSNYGYTF.

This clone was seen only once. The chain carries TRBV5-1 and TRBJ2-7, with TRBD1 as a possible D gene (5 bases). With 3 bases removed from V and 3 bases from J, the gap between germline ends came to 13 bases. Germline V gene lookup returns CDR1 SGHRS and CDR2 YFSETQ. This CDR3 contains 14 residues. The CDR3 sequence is CASSSLRQCYEQYF. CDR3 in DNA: TGCGCCAGCAGCTCACTCAGACAGTGCTACGAGCAGTACTTC. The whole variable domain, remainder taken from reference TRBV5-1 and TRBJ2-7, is KAGVTQTPRYLIKTRGQQVTLSCSPISGHRSVSWYQQTPGQGLQFLFEYFSETQRNKGNFPGRFSGRQFSNSRSEMNVSTLELGDSALYLCASSSLRQCYEQYFGPGTRLTVT.

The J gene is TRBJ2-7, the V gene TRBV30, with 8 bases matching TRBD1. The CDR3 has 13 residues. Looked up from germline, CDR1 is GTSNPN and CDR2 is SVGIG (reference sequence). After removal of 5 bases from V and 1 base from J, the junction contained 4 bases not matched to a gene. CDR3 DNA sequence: TGTGCCTGGTCAGGGGGCATATCCTACGAGCAGTACTTC. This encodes CAWSGGISYEQYF.

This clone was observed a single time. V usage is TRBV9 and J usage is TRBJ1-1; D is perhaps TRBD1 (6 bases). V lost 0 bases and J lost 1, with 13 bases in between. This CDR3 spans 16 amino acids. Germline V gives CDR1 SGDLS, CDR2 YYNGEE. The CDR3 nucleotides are TGTGCCAGCAGCGTAGCGTCCCGGGACACGAACACTGAAGCTTTCTTT. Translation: CASSVASRDTNTEAFF.

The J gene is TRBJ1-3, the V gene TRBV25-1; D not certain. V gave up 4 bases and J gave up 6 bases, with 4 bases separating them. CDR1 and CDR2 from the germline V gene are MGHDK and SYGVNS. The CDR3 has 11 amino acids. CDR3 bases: TGTGCCAGCAGTGGGGCAAACACCATATATTTT. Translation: CASSGANTIYF.

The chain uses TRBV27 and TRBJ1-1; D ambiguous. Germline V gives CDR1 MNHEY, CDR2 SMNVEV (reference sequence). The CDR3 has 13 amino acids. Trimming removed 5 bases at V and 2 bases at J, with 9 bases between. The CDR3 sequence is CASSLERNTEAFF. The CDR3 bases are TGTGCCAGCAGTCTGGAGCGAAACACTGAAGCTTTCTTT.